This passage covers 22 T cell receptor beta chains from one sample sequenced in a study of shared clonotypes between healthy human individuals. TCRdb's copy holds only in-frame clones and misses some; the assay was immunoSEQ multiplex PCR. Of millions of clones in the sample, more than 85% are singletons; the top ten hold roughly 1.7%. Naive CD8 cells lacked CD45RO, underwent positive selection for CCR7 and left out terminally differentiated effector memory CD45RA+ cells. The sample consisted of naive CD8+ T cells from PBMCs. These receptors originate from a man aged 18-30 years in good health. Some clones in this sample may be carry-over from other donors' samples.

The CDR3 is CASSSPVGGGILHEQYF. CDR3 coding DNA: TGTGCCAGCAGCTCCCCCGTCGGGGGTGGGATCCTTCACGAGCAGTACTTC. The chain links TRBV7-2 to TRBJ2-7, with D possibly being TRBD2 (6 bases). Germline V CDR1 and CDR2: SGHTA, FQGNSA. CDR3 length equals 17 residues. V dropped 4 bases and J dropped 5 bases, with 24 bases sitting between them.

V and J are TRBV9 and TRBJ1-2, with D possibly matching TRBD1 (5 bases). V lost 4 bases to trimming and J lost 6 bases, with 16 bases between them. The CDR3 length is 14 residues. Looked up from germline, CDR1 is SGDLS and CDR2 is YYNGEE. As DNA, the CDR3 is TGTGCCAGCAGCACCCGGACAAGCCTTGATGGCTACACCTTC. Translating gives CASSTRTSLDGYTF.

This chain uses TRBV7-9 with TRBJ2-1; 8 bases fit TRBD2. Per germline, CDR1 SEHNR and CDR2 FQNEAQ (reference sequence). There are 13 residues in the CDR3. The V and J ends lost 8 bases and 12 bases, in that order; junction bases with no gene match: 12. This CDR3 is CASGGAGAEVQFF. In nucleotides, the CDR3 is TGTGCCAGCGGGGGAGCGGGAGCGGAAGTGCAGTTCTTC.

This chain joins TRBV7-7 and TRBJ1-3; tentatively, D is TRBD1 (5 bases). V lost 5 bases, J lost 2 bases, and 16 bases lay in between. Germline assignment: CDR1 SSHAT and CDR2 FNYEAQ (reference sequence). CDR3 length equals 16 residues. Here the CDR3 reads CASSPSDRITGNTIYF. The CDR3, as DNA: TGTGCCAGCAGCCCATCAGACAGAATAACTGGAAACACCATATATTTT.

The chain combines TRBV6-5 with TRBJ2-1, with 7 bases fitting TRBD2. This CDR3 region has 15 residues. V lost 5 bases, J lost 1 base, and 5 bases stayed unmatched. The V gene's germline CDR1 is MNHEY and CDR2 SVGAGI. CDR3 in DNA: TGTGCCAGCAGTCCGGGGAGGGAGTCCTACAATGAGCAGTTCTTC. It codes for CASSPGRESYNEQFF.

V gene TRBV4-1 combines with J gene TRBJ1-5; no firm D call. This CDR3 contains 16 residues. Trimming took 0 bases from V and 2 from J, leaving 11 bases between them. Germline CDR1 MGHRA, CDR2 YSYEKL. This CDR3 is CASSQEMRLGNQPQHF. The CDR3 DNA follows: TGCGCCAGCAGCCAAGAAATGCGGTTAGGCAATCAGCCCCAGCATTTT.

V usage is TRBV28 and J usage is TRBJ2-1; the match to TRBD2 covers 8 bases. The CDR3 has 15 residues. Germline assignment: CDR1 MDHEN and CDR2 SYDVKM. Trimming took 7 bases from V and 6 from J; bases not matched to a gene: 11. This chain's CDR3 is CASTYIAGSINEQFF. CDR3 in DNA: TGTGCCAGCACCTACATAGCGGGAAGCATCAATGAGCAGTTCTTC.

The J gene is TRBJ2-7, the V gene TRBV4-2; 7 bases line up with TRBD2. The CDR3 consists of 15 residues. V trimming: 4 bases; J trimming: 1 base; junction bases outside the gene matches: 7. Germline CDR1 and CDR2: LGHNA and YNFKEQ. The CDR3 DNA reads TGTGCCAGCAGCCCCGTGGGGGAGGGGTCCTACGAGCAGTACTTC. This sequence encodes CASSPVGEGSYEQYF.

J is TRBJ1-1 and V is TRBV4-1, with D unclear. The germline CDR1 and CDR2 sequences are MGHRA and YSYEKL. The CDR3 runs 17 residues. Trimming removed 2 bases at V and 4 bases at J, with 20 bases between. The CDR3 loop reads CASSQFGVAGAGTEAFF. Written as DNA, the CDR3 is TGCGCCAGCAGCCAATTTGGAGTGGCAGGAGCCGGCACTGAAGCTTTCTTT.

The chain has TRBV7-9 and TRBJ2-2; tentative D call: TRBD1 (5 bases). CDR3 length: 18 amino acids. Trimming took off 1 base at V and 0 bases at J, with 15 bases between the two ends. Germline lookup yields CDR1 SEHNR and CDR2 FQNEAQ (reference sequence). DNA for the CDR3: TGTGCCAGCAGCTTAGGTCGACAGATAATATCGAACACCGGGGAGCTGTTTTTT. It encodes CASSLGRQIISNTGELFF. Full variable domain (missing parts from reference TRBV7-9 and TRBJ2-2): DTGVSQNPRHKITKRGQNVTFRCDPISEHNRLYWYRQTLGQGPEFLTYFQNEAQLEKSRLLSDRFSAERPKGSFSTLEIQRTEQGDSAMYLCASSLGRQIISNTGELFFGEGSRLTVL.

The chain recombines TRBV7-9 with TRBJ2-7; D possibly uses TRBD1 or TRBD2 (6 bases each). Trimming removed 5 bases at V and 7 bases at J, with 18 bases between. The CDR3 loop spans 14 amino acids. Germline V gives CDR1 SEHNR, CDR2 FQNEAQ (reference sequence). The CDR3 nucleotides read TGTGCCAGCAGCCGCGAGAAAGGGGGGTGGGAGCAGTACTTC. The encoded protein is CASSREKGGWEQYF.

With regard to this clone: The junction departs from the called germline gene at one end, perhaps through a read error. Other DNA sequences in the same sample also yield this CDR3. This rearrangement joins TRBV11-2 to TRBJ2-7, with D hard to call. Germline CDR1 and CDR2: SGHAT and FQNNGV. The length of the CDR3 is 13 residues. The CDR3 sequence: CASSQAVWNEQYF. DNA for the CDR3: TGTGCCAGCAGCCAGGCCGTGTGGAACGAGCAATACTTC.

CDR3 residues: CASSPRYRGRHYGYTF. DNA for the CDR3: TGTGCCAGCAGCCCGAGATACAGGGGGCGTCACTATGGCTACACCTTC. The chain carries TRBV14 and TRBJ1-2; 9 bases align to TRBD1. Losses at the gene ends were 4 bases for V and 3 bases for J; bases not matched to a gene: 9. CDR3 length: 16 amino acids. Per germline, CDR1 SGHDN and CDR2 FVKESK.

CDR3 residues: CASSGGGGWGNTEAFF. The DNA of the CDR3 is TGTGCCAGCAGTGGTGGGGGGGGTTGGGGGAACACTGAAGCTTTCTTT. This chain joins TRBV27 and TRBJ1-1; tentatively, D is TRBD1 (5 bases). The CDR3 sequence is 16 residues long. Germline-derived CDR1 and CDR2 are MNHEY and SMNVEV (reference sequence). Trimming shortened V by 5 bases and J by 1 base, and 17 bases separated the two germline ends.

This clone occurred once. V is TRBV11-2 and J is TRBJ1-2, with D perhaps matching TRBD1 (6 bases). The V end was cut by 4 bases, the J end by 9 bases, with 15 bases between. Per germline, CDR1 SGHAT and CDR2 FQNNGV. There are 13 residues in the CDR3. CDR3 protein: CASSWAAGDSYTF. The DNA for the CDR3 is TGTGCCAGCAGCTGGGCCGCAGGGGACAGCTACACCTTC.

The V gene is TRBV27, the J gene TRBJ2-7, with 10 positions matching TRBD2. Germline CDR1 and CDR2: MNHEY and SMNVEV (reference sequence). J was trimmed by 5 bases and V by 5 bases; bases with no gene match: 12. The CDR3 sequence is 16 residues long. The CDR3 DNA reads TGTGCCAGCAGTCACGGGACTAGCGAATACATGGACGAGCAGTACTTC. This codes for CASSHGTSEYMDEQYF.

The chain recombines TRBV28 with TRBJ2-5; no clear D. The germline CDR1 and CDR2 sequences are MDHEN and SYDVKM. V was clipped by 3 bases and J by 0 bases, with 5 bases between them. The CDR3 has 13 residues. The CDR3 nucleotides are TGTGCCAGCAGTTTCCCTGACCAAGAGACCCAGTACTTC. Protein sequence: CASSFPDQETQYF. The variable domain in full, with the rest retrieved from reference TRBV28 and TRBJ2-5, is DVKVTQSSRYLVKRTGEKVFLECVQDMDHENMFWYRQDPGLGLRLIYFSYDVKMKEKGDIPEGYSVSREKKERFSLILESASTNQTSMYLCASSFPDQETQYFGPGTRLLVL.

This chain joins TRBV4-2 and TRBJ1-1, with TRBD1 identical over 12 bases. With V trimmed by 2 bases and J by 6 bases, 10 bases remained unmatched. From germline, CDR1 is LGHNA and CDR2 YNFKEQ. CDR3 size: 17 residues. The CDR3 bases are TGTGCCAGCAGCCAACCCGGGACAGGGGGCGCAGGGGCTGAAGCTTTCTTT. Protein sequence: CASSQPGTGGAGAEAFF.

This chain connects TRBV7-9 to TRBJ2-7; tentative D call: TRBD1 (5 bases). The V end was cut by 1 base, the J end by 1 base, with 11 bases between. Germline-derived CDR1 and CDR2 are SEHNR and FQNEAQ (reference sequence). The CDR3 is made up of 15 amino acids. CDR3 residues: CASSLVSRASYEQYF. Here the CDR3 DNA reads TGTGCCAGCAGCTTAGTATCCAGGGCTTCCTACGAGCAGTACTTC.

This clone appeared a single time. The genes are TRBV4-1 and TRBJ2-3; 10 bases match TRBD2. The CDR3 length is 20 residues. The germline CDR1 and CDR2 sequences are MGHRA and YSYEKL. Losses at the gene ends were 0 bases for V and 2 bases for J; bases not matched to a gene: 14. Here the CDR3 reads CASSQEGAWLAGEATDTQYF. CDR3 coding DNA: TGCGCCAGCAGCCAAGAGGGGGCGTGGCTAGCGGGAGAGGCCACAGATACGCAGTATTTT.

The genes are TRBV28 and TRBJ2-1, with 7 bases aligning to TRBD2. V was pared by 6 bases and J by 8 bases, with 7 bases of the junction left unmatched. The V gene's germline CDR1 is MDHEN and CDR2 SYDVKM. The CDR3 totals 13 residues. CDR3 DNA: TGTGCCAGCAGGCTAGCGGCCTCGGATGAGCAGTTCTTC. It is translated as CASRLAASDEQFF.

V usage is TRBV11-2 and J usage is TRBJ1-1; no firm D call. The germline CDR1 and CDR2 sequences are SGHAT and FQNNGV. V lost 2 bases and J 1 base, leaving 17 bases between the germline ends. The CDR3 is made up of 17 amino acids. CDR3 nucleotide sequence: TGTGCCAGCAGCTTATACGGGAGGACCCCAGGGAACACTGAAGCTTTCTTT. Amino acids: CASSLYGRTPGNTEAFF.